This T cell receptor (beta chain) was profiled in a study of cytomegalovirus exposure and HLA in healthy donors. Overall study findings and caveats: In vitro experiments confirmed that a few CMV-associated chains were specific for CMV antigens. TCR beta V- and J-gene trimming was later associated with a missense DCLRE1C variant.

Germline assignment: CDR1 ENHRY and CDR2 SYGVKD. This CDR3 region has 16 residues. With 2 bases removed from V and 8 bases from J, the gap between germline ends came to 21 bases. Amplification used 60 Vbeta primers and 13 Jbeta primers. Method: immunoSEQ multiplex PCR; TCRdb's copy keeps in-frame clones and lacks some. The profile shows roughly 90,000 clones, approximately 90% of them singletons. In the case of this clone: Its matching antigen is unknown.

Material: PBMCs. The chain links TRBV10-3 to TRBJ1-2; the D gene is possibly TRBD1 (6 bases). The sequence was obtained from a man in his late teens or twenties in good health and CMV-seronegative. The CDR3 DNA follows: TGTGCCATCAGTGAGGTGGTAAAGGACAGCTCCGTGGGCTACACCTTC. As protein: CAISEVVKDSSVGYTF.